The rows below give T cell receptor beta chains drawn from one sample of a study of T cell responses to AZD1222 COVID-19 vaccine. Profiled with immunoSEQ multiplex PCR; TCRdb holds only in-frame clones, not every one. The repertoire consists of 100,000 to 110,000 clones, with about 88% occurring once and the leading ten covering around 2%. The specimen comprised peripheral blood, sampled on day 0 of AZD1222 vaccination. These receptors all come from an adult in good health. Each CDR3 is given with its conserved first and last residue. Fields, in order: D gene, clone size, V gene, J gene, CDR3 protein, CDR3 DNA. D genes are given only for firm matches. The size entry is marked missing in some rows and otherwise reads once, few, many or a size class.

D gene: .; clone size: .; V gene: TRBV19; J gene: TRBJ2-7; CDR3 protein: CASSIQSSYEQYF; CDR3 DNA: TGTGCCAGTAGTATTCAGAGCTCCTACGAGCAGTACTTC
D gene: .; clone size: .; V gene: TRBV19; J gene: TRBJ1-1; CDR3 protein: CASSPRGRGSNTEAFF; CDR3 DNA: TGTGCCAGTAGTCCCCGGGGGAGAGGGTCTAACACTGAAGCTTTCTTT
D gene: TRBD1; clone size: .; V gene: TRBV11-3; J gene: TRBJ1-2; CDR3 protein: CASSLETNGTAYGYTF; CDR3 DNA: TGTGCCAGCAGCTTAGAAACGAACGGGACAGCCTATGGCTACACCTTC
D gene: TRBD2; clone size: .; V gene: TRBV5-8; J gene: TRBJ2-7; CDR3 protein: CASSQKGLAEGYEQYF; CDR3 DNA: TGTGCCAGCAGCCAAAAGGGACTAGCGGAGGGCTACGAGCAGTACTTC
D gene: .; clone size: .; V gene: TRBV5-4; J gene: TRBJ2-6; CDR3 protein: CASSFSLAGANVLTF; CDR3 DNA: TGTGCCAGCAGCTTTTCCCTTGCTGGGGCCAACGTCCTGACTTTC
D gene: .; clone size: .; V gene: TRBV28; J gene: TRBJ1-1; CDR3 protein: CASREEGDTQAFF; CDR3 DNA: TGTGCCAGCAGGGAAGAGGGTGACACTCAAGCTTTCTTT
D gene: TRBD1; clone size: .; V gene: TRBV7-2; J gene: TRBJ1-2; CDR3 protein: CASSSQGRGPPFYGYTF; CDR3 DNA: TGTGCCAGCAGCTCACAGGGGAGGGGTCCCCCCTTTTATGGCTACACCTTC
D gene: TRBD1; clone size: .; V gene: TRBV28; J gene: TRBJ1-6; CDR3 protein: CASRYAGTGYNSPLHF; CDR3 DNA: TGTGCCAGCAGGTATGCCGGGACAGGATATAATTCACCCCTCCACTTT
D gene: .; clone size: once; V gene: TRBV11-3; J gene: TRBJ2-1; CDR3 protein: CASTTGLNHYNEQFF; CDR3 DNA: TGTGCCAGCACCACCGGACTAAACCACTACAATGAGCAGTTCTTC
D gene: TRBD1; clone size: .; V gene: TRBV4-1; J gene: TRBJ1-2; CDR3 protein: CASSQGTGDNYGYTF; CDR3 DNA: TGCGCCAGCAGCCAAGGGACAGGGGACAACTATGGCTACACCTTC
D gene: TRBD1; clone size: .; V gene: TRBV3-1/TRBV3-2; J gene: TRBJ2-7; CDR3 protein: CASSQGQGVSYEQYF; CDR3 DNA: TGTGCCAGCAGCCAAGGACAGGGGGTCTCCTACGAGCAGTACTTC
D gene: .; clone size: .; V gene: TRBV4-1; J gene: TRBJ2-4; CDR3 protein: CASSQGAVPGRETKNIQYF; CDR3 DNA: TGCGCCAGCAGCCAAGGCGCTGTTCCGGGACGAGAGACCAAAAACATTCAGTACTTC
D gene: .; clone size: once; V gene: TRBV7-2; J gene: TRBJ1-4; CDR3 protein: CASSFGPSNEKLFF; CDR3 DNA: TGTGCCAGCAGCTTTGGGCCCAGTAATGAAAAACTGTTTTTT
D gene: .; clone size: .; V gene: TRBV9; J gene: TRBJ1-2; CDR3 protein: CASSGHREINYGYTF; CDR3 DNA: TGTGCCAGCAGCGGGCACAGGGAGATAAACTATGGCTACACCTTC
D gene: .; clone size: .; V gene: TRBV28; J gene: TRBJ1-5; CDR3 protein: CASSFHGTSNQPQHF; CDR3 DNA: TGTGCCAGCAGTTTTCATGGGACTAGCAATCAGCCCCAGCATTTT
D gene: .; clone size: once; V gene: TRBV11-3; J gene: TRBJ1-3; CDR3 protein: CASESWEVENTIYF; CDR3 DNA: TGTGCCAGCGAATCGTGGGAAGTCGAAAACACCATATATTTT
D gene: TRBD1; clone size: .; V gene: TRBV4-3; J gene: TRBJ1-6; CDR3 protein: CASSQSGTGAASPLHF; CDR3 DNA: TGCGCCAGCAGCCAGTCAGGGACAGGGGCGGCTTCACCCCTCCACTTT
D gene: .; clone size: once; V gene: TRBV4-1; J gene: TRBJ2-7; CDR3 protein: CASSQARDDYEQYF; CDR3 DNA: TGCGCCAGCAGCCAAGCCCGGGACGACTACGAGCAGTACTTC
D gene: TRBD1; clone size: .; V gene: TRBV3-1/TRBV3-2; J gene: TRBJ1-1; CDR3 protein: CASSPQWGTGTEAFF; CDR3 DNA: TGTGCCAGCAGCCCCCAGTGGGGGACAGGGACTGAAGCTTTCTTT
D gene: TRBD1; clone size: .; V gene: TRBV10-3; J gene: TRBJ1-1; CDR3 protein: CAISEAGRGWSNTEAFF; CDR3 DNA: TGTGCCATCAGTGAGGCTGGCAGGGGGTGGTCGAACACTGAAGCTTTCTTT
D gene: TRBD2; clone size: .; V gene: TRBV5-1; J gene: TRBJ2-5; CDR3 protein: CASSPAGLAAQETQYF; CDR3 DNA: TGCGCCAGCAGCCCGGCGGGACTAGCGGCACAAGAGACCCAGTACTTC
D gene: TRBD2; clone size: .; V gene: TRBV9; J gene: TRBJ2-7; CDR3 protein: CASSVGGGRASYEQYF; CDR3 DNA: TGTGCCAGCAGCGTAGGGGGCGGGAGGGCGTCCTACGAGCAGTACTTC
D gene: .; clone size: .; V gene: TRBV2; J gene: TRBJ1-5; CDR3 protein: CASSEAGGSNQPQHF; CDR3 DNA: TGTGCCAGCAGTGAAGCTGGGGGTAGCAATCAGCCCCAGCATTTT
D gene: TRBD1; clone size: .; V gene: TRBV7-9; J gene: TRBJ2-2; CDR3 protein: CASSPWTGGPGELFF; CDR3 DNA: TGTGCCAGCAGCCCCTGGACAGGGGGGCCCGGGGAGCTGTTTTTT
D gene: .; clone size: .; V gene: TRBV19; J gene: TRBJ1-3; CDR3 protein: CASSIDLWEGPGNTIYF; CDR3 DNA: TGTGCCAGTAGTATAGATCTATGGGAGGGCCCTGGAAACACCATATATTTT
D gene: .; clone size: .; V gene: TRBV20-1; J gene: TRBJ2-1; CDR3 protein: CSASGGTSSYNEQFF; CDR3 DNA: TGCAGTGCTAGTGGAGGCACAAGCTCCTACAATGAGCAGTTCTTC
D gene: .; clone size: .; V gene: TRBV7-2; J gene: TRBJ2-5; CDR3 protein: CASSLTRAGPETQYF; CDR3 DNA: TGTGCCAGCAGCCTTACGAGAGCAGGGCCCGAGACCCAGTACTTC
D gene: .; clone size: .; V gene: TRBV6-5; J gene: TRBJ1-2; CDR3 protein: CASQPAGLYGYTF; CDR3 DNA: TGTGCCTCCCAGCCGGCAGGGCTCTATGGCTACACCTTC
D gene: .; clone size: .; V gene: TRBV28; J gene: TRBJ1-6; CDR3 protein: CASSFGHSYNSPLHF; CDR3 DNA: TGTGCCAGCAGTTTTGGACATTCTTATAATTCACCCCTCCACTTT
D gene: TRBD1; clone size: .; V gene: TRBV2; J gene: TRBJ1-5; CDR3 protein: CASSEDRGYQPQHF; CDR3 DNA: TGTGCCAGCAGTGAAGACAGGGGATATCAGCCCCAGCATTTT
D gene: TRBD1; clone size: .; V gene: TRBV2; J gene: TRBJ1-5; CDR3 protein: CASSGQGPAGPQHF; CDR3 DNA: TGTGCCAGCAGTGGACAGGGGCCCGCGGGGCCCCAGCATTTT
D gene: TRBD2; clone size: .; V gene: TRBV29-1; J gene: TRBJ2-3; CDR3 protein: CSALLLGTRYSDTQYF; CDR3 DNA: TGCAGCGCCCTCCTCTTGGGGACTAGATATTCCGATACGCAGTATTTT
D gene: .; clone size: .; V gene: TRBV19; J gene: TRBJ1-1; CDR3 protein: CASSIAGDIPTEAFF; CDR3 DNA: TGTGCCAGTAGTATAGCGGGCGACATCCCCACCGAAGCTTTCTTT
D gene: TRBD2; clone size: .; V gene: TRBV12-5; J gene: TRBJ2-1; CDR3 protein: CASGLGTSGTDYNEQFF; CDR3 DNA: TGTGCTAGTGGTTTGGGGACTAGCGGGACGGATTACAATGAGCAGTTCTTC
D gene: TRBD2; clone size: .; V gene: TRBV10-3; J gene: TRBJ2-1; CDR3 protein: CAITRTSGNNEQFF; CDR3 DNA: TGTGCCATCACGAGGACTAGCGGTAACAATGAGCAGTTCTTC
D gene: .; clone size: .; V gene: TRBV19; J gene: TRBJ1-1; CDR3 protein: CASSLAGYTEAFF; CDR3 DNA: TGTGCCAGTAGCTTGGCAGGCTACACTGAAGCTTTCTTT
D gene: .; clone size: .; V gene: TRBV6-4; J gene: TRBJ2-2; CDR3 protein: CASGISANTGELFF; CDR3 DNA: TGTGCCAGCGGGATCTCCGCGAACACCGGGGAGCTGTTTTTT
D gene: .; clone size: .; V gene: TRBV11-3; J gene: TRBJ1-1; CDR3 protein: CASSPVGLIEAFF; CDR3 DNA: TGTGCCAGCAGCCCCGTGGGATTGATTGAAGCTTTCTTT
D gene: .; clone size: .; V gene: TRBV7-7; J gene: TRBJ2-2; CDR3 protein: CASSLYLGAGELFF; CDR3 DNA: TGTGCTAGCAGCTTATACCTGGGAGCCGGGGAGCTGTTTTTT
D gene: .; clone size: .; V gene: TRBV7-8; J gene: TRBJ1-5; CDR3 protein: CASSLGGGLGNQPQHF; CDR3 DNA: TGTGCCAGCAGCTTAGGTGGGGGGCTAGGCAATCAGCCCCAGCATTTT
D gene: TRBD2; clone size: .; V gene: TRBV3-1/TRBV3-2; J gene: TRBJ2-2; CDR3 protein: CASSQGPLAGAGELFF; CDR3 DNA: TGTGCCAGCAGCCAAGGACCCCTAGCGGGTGCCGGGGAGCTGTTTTTT
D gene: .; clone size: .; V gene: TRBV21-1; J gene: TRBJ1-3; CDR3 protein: CASSPLAQGCSGNTIYF; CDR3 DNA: TGTGCCAGCAGCCCTCTCGCGCAGGGATGCTCTGGAAACACCATATATTTT
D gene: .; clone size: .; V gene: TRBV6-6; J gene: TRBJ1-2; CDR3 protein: CASSSEETGSYGYTF; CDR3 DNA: TGTGCCAGCAGTTCCGAGGAAACAGGGAGCTATGGCTACACCTTC
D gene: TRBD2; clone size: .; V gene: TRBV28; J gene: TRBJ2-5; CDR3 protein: CASSSGVAGQETQYF; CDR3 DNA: TGTGCCAGCAGTTCCGGGGTAGCGGGCCAAGAGACCCAGTACTTC
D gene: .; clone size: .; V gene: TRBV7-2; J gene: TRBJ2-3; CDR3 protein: CASSLEPPTVGTQYF; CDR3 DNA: TGTGCCAGCAGCCTAGAGCCCCCGACGGTTGGTACGCAGTATTTT
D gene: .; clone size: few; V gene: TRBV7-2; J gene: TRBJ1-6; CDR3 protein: CASSSTPDSPLHF; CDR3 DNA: TGTGCCAGCAGTAGCACTCCGGATTCACCCCTCCACTTT
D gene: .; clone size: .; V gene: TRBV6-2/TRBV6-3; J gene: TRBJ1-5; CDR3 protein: CASSYSIQGLSNQPQHF; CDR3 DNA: TGTGCCAGCAGTTACTCGATTCAGGGTTTAAGCAATCAGCCCCAGCATTTT
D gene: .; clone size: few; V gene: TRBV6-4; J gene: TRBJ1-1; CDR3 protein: CASSENPGAPTEAFF; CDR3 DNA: TGTGCCAGCAGTGAAAATCCGGGGGCCCCCACTGAAGCTTTCTTT
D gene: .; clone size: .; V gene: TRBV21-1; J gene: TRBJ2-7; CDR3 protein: CASSRDRGHSYEQYF; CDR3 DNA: TGTGCCAGCAGTAGGGACAGGGGACACTCCTACGAGCAGTACTTC
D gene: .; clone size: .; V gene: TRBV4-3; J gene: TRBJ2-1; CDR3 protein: CASSQEPSPYNEQFF; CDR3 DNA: TGCGCCAGCAGCCAAGAACCTAGTCCCTACAATGAGCAGTTCTTC
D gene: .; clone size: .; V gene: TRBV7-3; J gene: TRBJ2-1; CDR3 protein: CASSFSSVGGDEQFF; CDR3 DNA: TGTGCCAGCAGCTTTTCGAGCGTTGGAGGCGATGAGCAGTTCTTC
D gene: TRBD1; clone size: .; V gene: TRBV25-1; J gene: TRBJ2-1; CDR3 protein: CASSEGQGPHNEQFF; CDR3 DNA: TGTGCCAGCAGTGAGGGACAGGGGCCCCACAATGAGCAGTTCTTC
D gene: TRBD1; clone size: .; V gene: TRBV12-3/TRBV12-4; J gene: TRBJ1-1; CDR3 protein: CATVTQGATEAFF; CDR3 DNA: TGTGCCACCGTGACTCAGGGGGCCACTGAAGCTTTCTTT